What follows is one T cell receptor (beta chain) and its context. The V end lost 0 bases, the J end lost 8 bases, and 15 bases lay between the germline ends. Germline V gene sequence: CDR1 SGDLS, CDR2 YYNGEE. The CDR3 consists of 15 residues. The data derive from a study of technical replicates of blood from several donors. Here immunoSEQ multiplex PCR was the method, and the copy in TCRdb shows in-frame clones only, minus some. This table has almost 65,000 clones, around 87% appearing once. The clonotype originates from a human donor in good health. Some clones in this sample may be carry-over from other donors' samples. The sample comprised PBMCs. The genes are TRBV9 and TRBJ1-5; possibly TRBD1 for D (5 bases). Here the CDR3 reads CASSVGWGGLEPQHF. CDR3 nucleotide sequence: TGTGCCAGCAGCGTAGGTTGGGGGGGGTTGGAGCCCCAGCATTTT.